This T cell receptor (beta chain) appears in the sequencing data of a study of human T cells and chemical hapten exposure. Time point here: patch test 1, 2 weeks after DPC sensitization. Documented treatment: therapeutic diphenylcyclopropenone sensitization with weekly scalp DPC. Via MiXCR, TCRdb re-called the RACE reads, giving one row per CDR3 protein. The sample holds approximately 350,000 distinct CDR3 sequences, around 7% seen once. This clonotype occurred many times. The germline gives CDR1 DFQATT, CDR2 SNEGSKA (reference sequence). With 0 bases clipped from V and 4 bases from J, the junction kept 10 bases outside the gene matches. The length of the CDR3 is 18 residues.

This chain uses TRBV20-1 with TRBJ2-2; 11 positions match TRBD2. The input for sequencing was whole blood, taken in connection with sensitization to the hapten diphenylcyclopropenone (DPC). This clonotype was sampled from a woman between 18 and 30 years old with alopecia areata. Some clones in this sample may be carry-over from other donors' samples. CDR3 coding DNA: TGCAGTGCTAGAGATTTACTAGCGGGGGCCGAGCTCACCGGGGAGCTGTTTTTT. The encoded protein is CSARDLLAGAELTGELFF.